This passage covers 26 T cell receptor beta chains from one sample sequenced in a study of blood T cell repertoires in COVID-19. Clones were read by immunoSEQ multiplex PCR, and TCRdb kept only the in-frame ones, dropping some. The sample records more than 80,000 clones, 84% being singletons. The material sequenced was peripheral blood. These receptors originate from a woman aged 55-75 years with acute or convalescent COVID-19.

V is TRBV15 and J is TRBJ1-1; D remains unclear. Germline loops: CDR1 LNHNV, CDR2 YYDKDF (reference sequence). The CDR3 spans 13 residues. The germline V and J ends were trimmed by 4 bases and 1 base, with 7 bases remaining between them. CDR3 sequence (DNA): TGTGCCACCAGCACAGACGGGAACACTGAAGCTTTCTTT. Translating gives CATSTDGNTEAFF.

The J gene is TRBJ2-3, the V gene TRBV7-9, with 8 bases that match TRBD2. Per the germline V gene, CDR1 is SEHNR and CDR2 is FQNEAQ (reference sequence). The J segment lost 3 bases and the V segment lost 1 base, leaving 6 bases of the junction unmatched. The CDR3 has 16 residues. Here the CDR3 reads CASSLGTSFGTDTQYF. The CDR3 DNA is TGTGCCAGCAGCTTAGGGACTAGCTTCGGGACAGATACGCAGTATTTT.

The rearrangement links TRBV4-1 to TRBJ2-5; 8 nucleotides align to TRBD2. CDR3 size: 16 residues. The trim removed 1 base at V and 5 bases at J, leaving 9 bases unmatched. Germline CDR1 is MGHRA and CDR2 is YSYEKL. CDR3 nucleotides: TGCGCCAGCAGCCAAGGGGATAGCGGGGTGCTGGAGACCCAGTACTTC. Its protein product is CASSQGDSGVLETQYF.

The chain is built from TRBV7-3 and TRBJ2-1, with TRBD2 matching over 7 bases. J was trimmed by 9 bases and V by 4 bases; bases with no gene match: 9. The CDR3 sequence is 14 residues long. CDR1 and CDR2 from the germline V gene are SGHTA and FQGTGA. The CDR3 protein is CASSSAGGNGEQFF. Written as DNA, the CDR3 is TGTGCCAGCAGCTCTGCCGGGGGGAACGGTGAGCAGTTCTTC. Variable domain in full (rest from reference TRBV7-3 and TRBJ2-1): GAGVSQTPSNKVTEKGKYVELRCDPISGHTALYWYRQSLGQGPEFLIYFQGTGAADDSGLPNDRFFAVRPEGSVSTLKIQRTERGDSAVYLCASSSAGGNGEQFFGPGTRLTVL.

The chain is built from TRBV5-4 and TRBJ2-1; TRBD2 matches 12 bases. This CDR3 region has 16 residues. Trimming at V came to 1 base and at J to 8 bases, leaving 7 bases not matched to a gene. Germline V gene data show CDR1 as SGHNT and CDR2 as YYREEE (reference sequence). The chain's CDR3 is CASSLKPSGGADEQFF. The CDR3 DNA reads as TGTGCCAGCAGCTTGAAGCCTAGCGGGGGGGCAGATGAGCAGTTCTTC.

This clone has only one observation. This chain uses TRBV5-1 with TRBJ2-2; a weak D match, TRBD2 (5 bases). CDR1 and CDR2 from the germline V gene are SGHRS and YFSETQ. V shed 1 base and J shed 5 bases, with 6 bases lying between them. CDR3 length: 13 residues. The CDR3 reads CASSLRETGELFF. As DNA, the CDR3 is TGCGCCAGCAGCTTGCGGGAAACCGGGGAGCTGTTTTTT.

The J gene is TRBJ1-2, the V gene TRBV28; no clear D gene. The germline V and J ends were trimmed by 3 bases and 4 bases, with 12 bases remaining between them. This CDR3 spans 14 amino acids. Germline CDR1 and CDR2: MDHEN and SYDVKM. CDR3 region: CASSLEGRIYGYTF. The CDR3 coding sequence is TGTGCCAGCAGTTTGGAGGGTCGTATCTATGGCTACACCTTC.

The gene calls are TRBV28 and TRBJ1-5; D is unclear. Germline CDR1 and CDR2: MDHEN and SYDVKM. CDR3 size: 14 residues. Deletions cut 5 bases from V and 2 bases from J, with 10 bases between. The CDR3 sequence: CASSGASGNQPQHF. The CDR3 DNA follows: TGTGCCAGCAGTGGCGCCAGCGGCAATCAGCCCCAGCATTTT.

This chain uses TRBV29-1 with TRBJ2-1; TRBD2 aligns across 12 bases. The germline V gene encodes CDR1 SQVTM and CDR2 ANQGSEA. V lost 3 bases and J lost 3; bases outside the gene matches: 3. This CDR3 region has 15 residues. The CDR3 sequence is CSVDTSGGLYNEQFF. The CDR3 DNA reads as TGCAGCGTTGATACTAGCGGGGGGCTCTACAATGAGCAGTTCTTC.

This clone was recorded once. The chain carries TRBV19 and TRBJ2-3, with 10 bases identical to TRBD1. V was clipped by 5 bases and J by 2 bases; unmatched bases: 7. From germline, CDR1 is LNHDA and CDR2 SQIVND (reference sequence). This CDR3 contains 16 residues. The CDR3 spells CASSQRDRGPTDTQYF. The CDR3 region has the DNA TGTGCCAGTAGTCAACGGGACAGGGGACCCACAGATACGCAGTATTTT.

The V call is TRBV7-2, the J call TRBJ2-5; 14 bases match TRBD2. This CDR3 comprises 15 residues. With 5 bases clipped from V and 5 bases from J, the junction kept 4 bases outside the gene matches. Germline V lookup: CDR1 SGHTA, CDR2 FQGNSA. Here the CDR3 DNA reads TGTGCCAGCAGCCTGGGACTAGCGGGGGCCGAGACCCAGTACTTC. It translates to CASSLGLAGAETQYF.

The J gene is TRBJ2-4, the V gene TRBV7-2; D uncertain. CDR1 is SGHTA and CDR2 is FQGNSA in the germline V gene. V was trimmed by 3 bases and J by 0 bases, leaving 12 bases between them. This CDR3 has 16 amino acids. The DNA of the CDR3 is TGTGCCAGCAGCTTCAACCGAGAGTTAGCCAAAAACATTCAGTACTTC. The encoded protein is CASSFNRELAKNIQYF.

This chain connects TRBV29-1 to TRBJ1-2, with 9 nucleotides matching TRBD1. Germline CDR1 SQVTM, CDR2 ANQGSEA. Trimming removed 2 bases from V and 4 bases from J; junction bases left unmatched: 2. The CDR3 sequence is 13 residues long. The CDR3 nucleotides read TGCAGCGTTGAACGGGGACAGGGCTATGGCTACACCTTC. This sequence encodes CSVERGQGYGYTF.

The chain's CDR3 is CASSSDRVNTEAFF. The CDR3 DNA is TGTGCCAGCAGCTCGGACAGGGTGAACACTGAAGCTTTCTTT. V usage is TRBV5-4 and J usage is TRBJ1-1, with 8 bases lining up with TRBD1. Germline loops: CDR1 SGHNT, CDR2 YYREEE (reference sequence). This CDR3 is built from 14 residues. V trimming: 3 bases; J trimming: 0 bases; junction bases outside the gene matches: 1. Supplemented by reference TRBV5-4 and TRBJ1-1, the full variable domain reads ETGVTQSPTHLIKTRGQQVTLRCSSQSGHNTVSWYQQALGQGPQFIFQYYREEENGRGNFPPRFSGLQFPNYSSELNVNALELDDSALYLCASSSDRVNTEAFFGQGTRLTVV.

This sequence joins TRBV3-1 (or the pseudogene TRBV3-2) and TRBJ2-3; 8 positions match TRBD2. The length of the CDR3 is 14 residues. V trimming: 4 bases; J trimming: 6 bases; junction bases outside the gene matches: 6. Germline-derived CDR1 and CDR2 are LGHDT and YNNKEL (reference sequence). CDR3 sequence reads: CASSPSGRRDTQYF. In DNA, the CDR3 is TGTGCCAGCAGCCCGAGCGGGAGACGCGATACGCAGTATTTT.

The V call is TRBV7-8, the J call TRBJ1-1; no definite D call. Germline lookup yields CDR1 SGHVS and CDR2 FQNEAQ. The CDR3 contains 13 residues. Trimming took off 5 bases at V and 1 base at J, with 8 bases between the two ends. CDR3 in amino acids: CASSPRGNTEAFF. CDR3 in DNA: TGTGCCAGCAGCCCACGGGGGAACACTGAAGCTTTCTTT. Complete variable domain (other parts from reference TRBV7-8 and TRBJ1-1): GAGVSQSPRYKVAKRGQDVALRCDPISGHVSLFWYQQALGQGPEFLTYFQNEAQLDKSGLPSDRFFAERPEGSVSTLKIQRTQQEDSAVYLCASSPRGNTEAFFGQGTRLTVV.

The rearrangement uses TRBV3-1 (or the pseudogene TRBV3-2) and TRBJ1-3; 7 bases are a match to TRBD1. V shed 5 bases and J 1 base; nucleotides not matched to a gene: 2. This CDR3 has 14 residues. In germline, CDR1 is LGHDT, CDR2 YNNKEL (reference sequence). CDR3 nucleotide sequence: TGTGCCAGCAGCAACAGGGGATCTGGAAACACCATATATTTT. Translation gives CASSNRGSGNTIYF.

The V gene is TRBV5-1, the J gene TRBJ1-1, with D uncertain. Germline CDR1 is SGHRS and CDR2 is YFSETQ. Trimming left V 4 bases short and J 5 bases short, with 18 bases between. The CDR3 has 15 residues. CDR3 in DNA: TGCGCCAGCAGCCGCCAGGAGGGTCTGGGGACTGAAGCTTTCTTT. Translating gives CASSRQEGLGTEAFF.

In its sample, this clone was seen a few times. The chain recombines TRBV6-5 with TRBJ1-3, with a weak D call TRBD1 (5 bases). The germline gives CDR1 MNHEY, CDR2 SVGAGI. Between the trimmed V and J ends, which lost 8 bases and 2 bases, there was a span of 10 bases. CDR3 size: 13 residues. The CDR3 bases are TGTGCCAGCGGAGGGGAGGCTGGAAACACCATATATTTT. It specifies CASGGEAGNTIYF.

With regard to this clone: One end of the junction fails to match germline, which may point to a read error. The V gene is TRBV7-7, the J gene TRBJ2-5; perhaps TRBD2 as D (5 bases). The CDR3 runs to 13 residues. CDR1 is SSHAT, CDR2 FNYEAQ, per germline (reference sequence). As DNA, the CDR3 is TGTGCTAGCAGCTTGTGGGAGCAAGAGACCCAGTACTTC. Translated: CASSLWEQETQYF.

The chain couples TRBV11-1 to TRBJ2-1, with 7 positions matching TRBD1. Trimming removed 6 bases from V and 5 bases from J; junction bases left unmatched: 13. The V gene's germline CDR1 is SGHAT and CDR2 FQDESV (reference sequence). The CDR3 extends over 16 amino acids. CDR3 DNA: TGTGCCAGCAGGCGTCGACAGGGAATGAACCACAATGAGCAGTTCTTC. It is translated as CASRRRQGMNHNEQFF.

The J gene is TRBJ2-7, the V gene TRBV4-1, with TRBD2 matching 14 bases. The CDR3 runs 15 residues. Germline V gene data show CDR1 as MGHRA and CDR2 as YSYEKL. Unmatched junction bases numbered 2, after V lost 4 bases and J lost 3 bases. The CDR3 sequence: CASSRGTSGGYEQYF. The DNA for the CDR3 is TGCGCCAGCAGCCGAGGGACTAGCGGGGGCTACGAGCAGTACTTC.

The gene calls are TRBV7-5 and TRBJ2-2; the DNA was not compared with TRBD1, the D call given in the table. TRBV7-5 is marked as a pseudogene. This CDR3 region has 10 residues. CDR3: CARSHGELFF. Here the CDR3 DNA reads TGTGCCAGAAGCCACGGGGAGCTGTTTTTT.

This chain links TRBV25-1 with TRBJ2-5; D might be TRBD1 (6 bases). Trimming removed 4 bases at V and 1 base at J, with 10 bases between. Per germline, CDR1 MGHDK and CDR2 SYGVNS. The CDR3 sequence is 14 residues long. CDR3 in DNA: TGTGCCAGCAGTGGTCAGGGGATCCAAGAGACCCAGTACTTC. The encoded protein is CASSGQGIQETQYF.

This clone was counted once. This rearrangement joins TRBV5-4 to TRBJ1-1; 8 bases fit TRBD1. The length of the CDR3 is 14 residues. V trimming: 4 bases; J trimming: 3 bases; junction bases outside the gene matches: 5. Germline CDR1 and CDR2: SGHNT and YYREEE (reference sequence). The DNA for the CDR3 is TGTGCCAGCAGCAATGGACAGGGAGACACTGAAGCTTTCTTT. Protein sequence: CASSNGQGDTEAFF.

A single count supports this clone. The chain carries TRBV6-1 and TRBJ1-5; no clear D. The CDR3 runs to 13 residues. Trimming took off 3 bases at V and 1 base at J, with 4 bases between the two ends. Germline CDR1 MNHNS, CDR2 SASEGT. CDR3 protein: CASSDRSNQPQHF. In nucleotides, the CDR3 is TGTGCCAGCAGTGACAGAAGCAATCAGCCCCAGCATTTT.